This T cell receptor beta chain was sequenced for a study of blood T cell repertoires in COVID-19. As for the study in general: PBMCs, B-cell-depleted T cells, or T cells were the source of the cDNA or gDNA that made up the material.

The authors' processing: Estimates of nucleated cell counts were drawn from the amplification of reference gene primers. The repertoire was sequenced with immunoSEQ multiplex PCR; TCRdb's copy has only in-frame clones and lacks some. The D gene and trimming were derived from the DNA, and the V and J assignments and clone size from that table. The sample lists roughly 300,000 clones, 70% to 90% seen once, with 5% to 7% in the top ten. J was trimmed by 4 bases and V by 7 bases; bases with no gene match: 6. There are 13 residues in the CDR3. The chain couples TRBV12-3 or TRBV12-4 to TRBJ1-2; TRBD1 aligns across 7 bases. The clonotype comes from a man younger than 35 who had recovered from COVID-19. Sequences were obtained from peripheral blood. CDR3 bases: TGTGCCAGCACCATACAGGGGAGCTATGGCTACACCTTC. It specifies CASTIQGSYGYTF.